The 3 T cell receptor beta chains listed next were all sequenced from one sample in a study of cytomegalovirus exposure and HLA in healthy donors. PCR primers comprised 60 Vbeta and 13 Jbeta primers. The table came from immunoSEQ multiplex PCR; TCRdb's copy has only in-frame clones and leaves some out. The sample lists 100,000 to 150,000 clones; 80% were seen once. Sequenced: PBMCs. These receptor sequences come from a man aged 35 to 55 in good health and CMV-seronegative.

This clone appeared a few times. The chain joins TRBV29-1 to TRBJ1-1; TRBD1 agrees at 8 bases. There are 13 residues in the CDR3. The trim removed 7 bases at V and 0 bases at J, leaving 4 bases unmatched. Germline V gene lookup returns CDR1 SQVTM and CDR2 ANQGSEA. The CDR3 protein is CSARQGMNTEAFF. The CDR3 coding sequence is TGCAGCGCCCGACAGGGGATGAACACTGAAGCTTTCTTT.

The chain employs TRBV18 and TRBJ2-7; 12 nucleotides line up with TRBD2. CDR1 is KGHSH and CDR2 is LQKENI in the germline V gene. The V and J ends lost 2 bases and 6 bases, in that order; junction bases with no gene match: 8. The CDR3 extends over 16 amino acids. CDR3 in amino acids: CASSPGTLAGGIEQYF. For the CDR3, the DNA is TGTGCCAGCTCACCAGGGACCCTAGCGGGAGGGATCGAGCAGTACTTC.

The genes are TRBV11-2 and TRBJ2-5; D might be TRBD1 (6 bases). Trimming left V 1 base short and J 3 bases short, with 18 bases between. Germline loops: CDR1 SGHAT, CDR2 FQNNGV. This CDR3 is 17 amino acids long. This CDR3 reads CASSLAGQRGSKETQYF. As DNA, the CDR3 is TGTGCCAGCAGCTTAGCGGGTCAGAGGGGGTCCAAAGAGACCCAGTACTTC.